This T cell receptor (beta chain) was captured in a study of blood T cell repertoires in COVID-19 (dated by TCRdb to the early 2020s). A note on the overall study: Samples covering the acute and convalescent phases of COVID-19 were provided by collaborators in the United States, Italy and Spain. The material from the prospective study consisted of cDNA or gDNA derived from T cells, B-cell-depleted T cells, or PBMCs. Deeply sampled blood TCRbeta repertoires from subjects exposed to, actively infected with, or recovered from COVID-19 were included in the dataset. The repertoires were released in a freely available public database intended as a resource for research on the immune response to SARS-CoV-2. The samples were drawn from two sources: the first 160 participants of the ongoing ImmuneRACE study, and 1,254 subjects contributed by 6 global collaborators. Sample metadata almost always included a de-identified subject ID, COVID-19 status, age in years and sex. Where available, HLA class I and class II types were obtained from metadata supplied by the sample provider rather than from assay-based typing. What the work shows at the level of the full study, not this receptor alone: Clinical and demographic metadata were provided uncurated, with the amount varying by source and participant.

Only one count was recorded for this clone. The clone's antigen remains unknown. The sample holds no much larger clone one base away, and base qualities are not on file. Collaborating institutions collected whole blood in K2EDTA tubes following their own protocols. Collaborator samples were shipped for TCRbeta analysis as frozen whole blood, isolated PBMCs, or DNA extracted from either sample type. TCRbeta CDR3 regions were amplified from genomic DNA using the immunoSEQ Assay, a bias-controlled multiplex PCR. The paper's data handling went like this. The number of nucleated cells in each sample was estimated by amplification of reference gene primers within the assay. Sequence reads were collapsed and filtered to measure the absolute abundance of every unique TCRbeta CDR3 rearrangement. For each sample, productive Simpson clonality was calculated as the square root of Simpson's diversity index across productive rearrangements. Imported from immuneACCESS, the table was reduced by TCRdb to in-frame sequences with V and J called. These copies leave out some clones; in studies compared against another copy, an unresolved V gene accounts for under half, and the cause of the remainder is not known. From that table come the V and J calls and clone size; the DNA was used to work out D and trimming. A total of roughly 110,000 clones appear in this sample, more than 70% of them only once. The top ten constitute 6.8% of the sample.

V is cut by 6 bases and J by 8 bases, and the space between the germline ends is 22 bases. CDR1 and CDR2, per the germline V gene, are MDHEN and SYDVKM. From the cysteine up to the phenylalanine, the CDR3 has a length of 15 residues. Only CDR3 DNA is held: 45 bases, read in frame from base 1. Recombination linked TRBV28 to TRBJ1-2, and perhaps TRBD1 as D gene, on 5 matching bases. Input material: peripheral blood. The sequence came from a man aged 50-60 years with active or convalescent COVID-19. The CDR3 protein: CASRIQGWSSDGYTF. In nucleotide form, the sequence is TGTGCCAGCAGAATCCAGGGTTGGAGCTCGGACGGCTACACCTTC.